A selection of T cell receptor beta chains follows, all from one sample in a study of blood T cell repertoires in COVID-19. Generated by immunoSEQ multiplex PCR, the TCRdb table keeps only in-frame clones and is missing some. The sample shows some 190,000 clones, more than 60% of them seen only once. The material sequenced was peripheral blood. These TCRs come from a woman between 50 and 59 years old with acute or convalescent COVID-19. Each CDR3 is given with its conserved first and last residue. D genes are given only for firm matches. Expanded clones get a size class; other rows say once, few or many, or leave the size out.

J	size	D	length	V	DNA	CDR3
TRBJ2-7	-	TRBD2	13	TRBV5-4	TGTGCCAGCAGCTCCGACCCTAGCGGGTTACGGTACTTC	CASSSDPSGLRYF
TRBJ2-1	few	-	16	TRBV27	TGTGCCAGCAGTTCGTTATGGGCAGGGGTGAACAATGAGCAGTTCTTC	CASSSLWAGVNNEQFF
TRBJ1-1	-	-	16	TRBV6-2/TRBV6-3	TGTGCCAGCAGCCCCGGCTCTGCAGGGATGAACACTGAAGCTTTCTTT	CASSPGSAGMNTEAFF
TRBJ1-1	few	TRBD1	15	TRBV7-9	TGTGCCAGCAGCTCCTTGGACAGGTTTAACACTGAAGCTTTCTTT	CASSSLDRFNTEAFF
TRBJ2-1	-	TRBD2	16	TRBV5-1	TGCGCCAGCAGTCCCGGAGCGGGGGGGCCCTACAATGAGCAGTTCTTC	CASSPGAGGPYNEQFF
TRBJ1-2	-	TRBD1	16	TRBV28	TGTGCCAGCAGCAACGACAGGGGGCATGTATACTATGGCTACACCTTC	CASSNDRGHVYYGYTF
TRBJ1-5	-	TRBD1	17	TRBV6-6	TGTGCCAGCAGTCAAACATCAGGGGGCAGGGGCAATCAGCCCCAGCATTTT	CASSQTSGGRGNQPQHF
TRBJ1-5	-	-	15	TRBV28	TGTGCCAGCAGTTCGTCGCTAAATAGCAATCAGCCCCAGCATTTT	CASSSSLNSNQPQHF
TRBJ1-1	-	-	15	TRBV27	TGTGCCAGCAGTCGGTATGGGCAGGGCCGGTCAGAAGCTTTCTTT	CASSRYGQGRSEAFF
TRBJ1-4	once	-	15	TRBV19	TGTGCCAGTAGTACAGGACAGCCTTCTAATGAAAAACTGTTTTTT	CASSTGQPSNEKLFF
TRBJ1-2	once	-	13	TRBV2	TGTGCCAGCAGAGGGGGGGGAACCTATGGCTACACCTTC	CASRGGGTYGYTF
TRBJ2-7	-	TRBD1	15	TRBV30	TGTGCCTGGAGCCAAGGGGGCGCCGGGGATTACGAGCAGTACTTC	CAWSQGGAGDYEQYF
TRBJ1-1	-	-	17	TRBV6-2/TRBV6-3	TGTGCCAGCAGTTTGGGTTTTTTAGGGAGAAGGAACACTGAAGCTTTCTTT	CASSLGFLGRRNTEAFF
TRBJ2-7	-	-	15	TRBV4-3	TGCGCCAGCAGCCAAGAGGCAGCCAGGTCAAACGAGCAGTACTTC	CASSQEAARSNEQYF
TRBJ2-2	-	TRBD1	18	TRBV28	TGTGCCAGCAGTCCTGTTTTACGCAGGGGGCGCTTTTTCGGGGAGCTGTTTTTT	CASSPVLRRGRFFGELFF
TRBJ1-5	-	TRBD1	13	TRBV10-2	TGCGCCAGCAGGGGACAGTTATCCGAGCCCCAGCATTTT	CASRGQLSEPQHF
TRBJ1-2	once	-	12	TRBV9	TGTGCCAGCAAGGACCGGGGCTATGGCTACACCTTC	CASKDRGYGYTF
TRBJ2-7	-	TRBD1	14	TRBV10-3	TGTGCCATCAGCGCGGGACAGGGTGGCTACGAGCAGTACTTC	CAISAGQGGYEQYF
TRBJ2-7	-	TRBD2	15	TRBV19	TGTGCCAGTAGTATAGATTCTAGCGGGAGCTACGAGCAGTACTTC	CASSIDSSGSYEQYF
TRBJ1-2	-	TRBD1	16	TRBV24-1	TGTGCCACCAGTGATTCCGGACAGGGGACTAACTATGGCTACACCTTC	CATSDSGQGTNYGYTF
TRBJ1-5	-	-	12	TRBV19	TGTGCCAGTACCACTCAGGATCAGCCCCAGCATTTT	CASTTQDQPQHF
TRBJ2-2	few	-	14	TRBV19	TGTGCCAGTATTCAACCCGGGACAAACGGGGAGCTGTTTTTT	CASIQPGTNGELFF
TRBJ2-4	-	-	14	TRBV28	TGTGCCAGCAGTTTAAGCTACCTTAAAAACATTCAGTACTTC	CASSLSYLKNIQYF
TRBJ1-5	-	-	17	TRBV12-5	TGTGCTAGTGGCAAGCAGACAAGCTCAAATATCAATCGGCCCCAGCATTTT	CASGKQTSSNINRPQHF
TRBJ2-3	-	-	13	TRBV9	TGTGCCAGCAGCGCTCCGGTCGGGGATACGCAGTATTTT	CASSAPVGDTQYF
TRBJ2-2	-	-	17	TRBV4-3	TGCGCCAGCAGCATCAGGGCACGGGCCTCGAACACCGGGGAGCTGTTTTTT	CASSIRARASNTGELFF
TRBJ1-1	-	-	12	TRBV28	TGTGCCAGCAGTTTGTCGCAGGATCGAGCTTTCTTT	CASSLSQDRAFF